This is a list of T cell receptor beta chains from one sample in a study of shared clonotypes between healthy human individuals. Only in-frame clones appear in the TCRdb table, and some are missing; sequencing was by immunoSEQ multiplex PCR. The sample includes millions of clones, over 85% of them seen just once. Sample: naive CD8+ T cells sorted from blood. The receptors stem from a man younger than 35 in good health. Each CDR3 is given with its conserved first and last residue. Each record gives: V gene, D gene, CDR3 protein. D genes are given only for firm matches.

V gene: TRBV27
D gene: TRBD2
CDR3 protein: CASSFSGGSYEQYF

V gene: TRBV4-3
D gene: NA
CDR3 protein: CASSQDPENTGELFF

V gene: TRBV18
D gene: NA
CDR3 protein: CASSLGSPGYGYTF

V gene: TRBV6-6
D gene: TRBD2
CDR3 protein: CASSYFGGSGETQYF

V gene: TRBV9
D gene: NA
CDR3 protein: CASSDERNNSPLHF

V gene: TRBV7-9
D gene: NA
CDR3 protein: CASSDALPADSPLHF

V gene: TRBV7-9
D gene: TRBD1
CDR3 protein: CASTSGQGGEETQYF

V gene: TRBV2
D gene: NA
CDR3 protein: CASSEGDRETQYF

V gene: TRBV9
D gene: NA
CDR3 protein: CASSGGGTGELFF

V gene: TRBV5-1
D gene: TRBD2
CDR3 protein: CASSLTSGSLYEQYF

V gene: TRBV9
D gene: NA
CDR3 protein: CASSPAGGSNQPQHF

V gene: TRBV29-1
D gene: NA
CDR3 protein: CSVERSGPEIVDTQYF

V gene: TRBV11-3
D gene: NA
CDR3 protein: CASSPGTGDSSSYNEQFF

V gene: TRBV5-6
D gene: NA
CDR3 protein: CASSLQTQYEQYF

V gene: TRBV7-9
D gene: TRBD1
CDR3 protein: CASRRDSNTQYF

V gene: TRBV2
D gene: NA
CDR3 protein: CASSVGPGNEQYF